The clone carrying this T cell receptor beta chain counts as medium-sized. Its antigen is not identified. This entry is derived from a study of human T cells and chemical hapten exposure. General study findings and limits: Donors in the study had alopecia, meaning their immune response may differ from healthy people's.

Time point specified: pre-sensitization, week 0. Treatment: therapeutic diphenylcyclopropenone sensitization with weekly scalp DPC. Participating donors were patients with alopecia, aged 18 to 70 years, considered appropriate candidates for DPC. TCRdb independently ran MiXCR on the RACE reads; one entry per CDR3 protein. The sample lists roughly 50,000 distinct CDR3 sequences, roughly a tenth occurring once. Trimming took 3 bases from V and 2 from J; bases not matched to a gene: 8. Germline-derived CDR1 and CDR2 are SGHDT and YYEEEE. This CDR3 comprises 15 residues. The sample was whole blood, taken in connection with sensitization to the hapten diphenylcyclopropenone (DPC). The receptor was derived from a man in his forties with alopecia areata. Some clones in this sample may be carry-over from other donors' samples. The chain employs TRBV5-6 and TRBJ2-7; 7 nucleotides line up with TRBD1. The DNA of the CDR3 is TGTGCCAGCAGCTCCCCGACAGGGTATCCCTACGAGCAGTACTTC. Its protein is CASSSPTGYPYEQYF. Together with reference TRBV5-6 and TRBJ2-7, the CDR3 gives the full variable domain: DAGVTQSPTHLIKTRGQQVTLRCSPKSGHDTVSWYQQALGQGPQFIFQYYEEEERQRGNFPDRFSGHQFPNYSSELNVNALLLGDSALYLCASSSPTGYPYEQYFGPGTRLTVT.